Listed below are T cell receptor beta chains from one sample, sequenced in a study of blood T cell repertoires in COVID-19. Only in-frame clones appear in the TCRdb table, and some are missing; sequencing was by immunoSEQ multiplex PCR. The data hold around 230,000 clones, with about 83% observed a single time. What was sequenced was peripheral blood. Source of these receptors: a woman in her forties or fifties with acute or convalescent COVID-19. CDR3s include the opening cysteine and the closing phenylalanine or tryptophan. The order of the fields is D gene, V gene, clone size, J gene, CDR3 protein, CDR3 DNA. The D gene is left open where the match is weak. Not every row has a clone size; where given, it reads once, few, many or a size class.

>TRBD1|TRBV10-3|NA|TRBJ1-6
CAISGDRDPYNSPLHF
TGTGCCATCAGTGGGGACAGGGACCCCTATAATTCACCCCTCCACTTT
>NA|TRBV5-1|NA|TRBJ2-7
CASSRGAGEAYEQYF
TGCGCCAGCAGCCGGGGGGCGGGAGAGGCCTACGAGCAGTACTTC
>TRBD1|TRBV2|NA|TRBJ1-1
CASSHGTVNTEAFF
TGTGCCAGCAGCCATGGGACAGTTAACACTGAAGCTTTCTTT
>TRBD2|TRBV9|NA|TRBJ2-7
CASSVEWGGSYEQYF
TGTGCCAGCAGCGTAGAGTGGGGGGGCTCCTACGAGCAGTACTTC
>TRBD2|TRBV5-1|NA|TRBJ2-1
CASSPVAGDYNEQFF
TGCGCCAGCAGCCCAGTAGCGGGAGACTACAATGAGCAGTTCTTC
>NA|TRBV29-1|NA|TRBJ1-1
CSVGLGGGTEAFF
TGCAGCGTTGGGTTAGGGGGGGGCACTGAAGCTTTCTTT
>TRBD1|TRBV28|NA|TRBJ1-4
CASSSPPQTGNEKLFF
TGTGCCAGCAGTTCACCCCCGCAGACAGGGAACGAAAAACTGTTTTTT
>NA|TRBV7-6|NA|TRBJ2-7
CASSLGAGVTYEQYF
TGTGCCAGCAGCTTAGGGGCAGGGGTAACCTACGAGCAGTACTTC
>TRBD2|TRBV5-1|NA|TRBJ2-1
CASSSGLERLHEQFF
TGCGCCAGCAGCTCGGGACTAGAACGTCTCCATGAGCAGTTCTTC
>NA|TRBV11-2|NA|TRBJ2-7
CASSLEFAGNREQYF
TGTGCCAGCAGCTTAGAGTTTGCGGGGAATCGGGAGCAGTACTTC
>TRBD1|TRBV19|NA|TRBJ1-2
CASSIEGDSYYGYTF
TGTGCCAGTAGTATAGAGGGGGACAGTTACTATGGCTACACCTTC
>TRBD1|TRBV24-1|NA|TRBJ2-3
CATSDSQGAGDNTQYF
TGTGCCACCAGTGATTCACAGGGGGCGGGGGACAATACGCAGTATTTT
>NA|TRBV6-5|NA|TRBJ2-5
CASSLVATQETQYF
TGTGCCAGCAGTTTGGTAGCGACACAAGAGACCCAGTACTTC
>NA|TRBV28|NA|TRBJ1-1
CASSEGVNTEAFF
TGTGCCAGCTCGGAGGGAGTGAACACTGAAGCTTTCTTT
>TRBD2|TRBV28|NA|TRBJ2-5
CASSELAGGGLKETQYF
TGTGCCAGCAGTGAGCTAGCGGGAGGAGGGCTGAAAGAGACCCAGTACTTC
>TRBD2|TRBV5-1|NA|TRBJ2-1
CASSPGLAGTNEQFF
TGCGCCAGCAGCCCCGGACTAGCGGGGACCAATGAGCAGTTCTTC
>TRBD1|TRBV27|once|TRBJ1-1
CASSLSEGAETEAFF
TGTGCCAGCAGTTTATCAGAGGGGGCGGAAACTGAAGCTTTCTTT
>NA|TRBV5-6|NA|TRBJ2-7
CASSLERGYEQYF
TGTGCCAGCAGCTTAGAGCGAGGCTACGAGCAGTACTTC
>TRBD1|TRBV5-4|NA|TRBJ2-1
CASSLAHWGDRVYNEQFF
TGTGCCAGCAGCTTGGCCCACTGGGGGGACAGGGTTTACAATGAGCAGTTCTTC
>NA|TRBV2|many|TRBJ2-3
CASSEEGDGIGDTQYF
TGTGCCAGCAGTGAAGAGGGGGACGGGATAGGGGATACGCAGTATTTT
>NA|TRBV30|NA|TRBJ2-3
CAQRPGGDTQYF
TGTGCCCAGAGACCCGGGGGAGATACGCAGTATTTT
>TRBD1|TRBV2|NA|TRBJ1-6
CASRGGQGKRNSPLHF
TGTGCCAGCAGGGGTGGACAGGGAAAGAGGAATTCACCCCTCCACTTT